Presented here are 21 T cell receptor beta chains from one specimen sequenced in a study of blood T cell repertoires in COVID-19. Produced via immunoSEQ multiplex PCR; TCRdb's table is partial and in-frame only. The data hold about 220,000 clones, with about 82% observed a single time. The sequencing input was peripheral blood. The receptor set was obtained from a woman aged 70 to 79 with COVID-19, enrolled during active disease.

The CDR3 nucleotides are TGTGCCAGCAGTGAGCTCGACGGCAGCTGGGGGCCTGAAGCTTTCTTT. Translation gives CASSELDGSWGPEAFF. V is TRBV6-1 and J is TRBJ1-1; maybe TRBD1 (6 bases). The CDR3 spans 16 residues. Germline V gives CDR1 MNHNS, CDR2 SASEGT. Trimming left V 3 bases short and J 6 bases short, with 20 bases between.

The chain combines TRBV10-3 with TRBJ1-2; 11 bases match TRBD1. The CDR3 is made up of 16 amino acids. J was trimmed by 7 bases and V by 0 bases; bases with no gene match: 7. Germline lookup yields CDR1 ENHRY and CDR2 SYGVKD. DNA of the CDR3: TGTGCCATCAGTGAGTCCCCTGGACAGGGGGCGGCTGGCTACACCTTC. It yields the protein CAISESPGQGAAGYTF.

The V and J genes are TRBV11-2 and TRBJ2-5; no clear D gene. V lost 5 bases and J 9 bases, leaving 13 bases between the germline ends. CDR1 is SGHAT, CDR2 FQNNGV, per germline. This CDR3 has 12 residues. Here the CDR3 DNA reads TGTGCCAGCAGCGAAGACGACGAGGCCCAGTACTTC. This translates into CASSEDDEAQYF.

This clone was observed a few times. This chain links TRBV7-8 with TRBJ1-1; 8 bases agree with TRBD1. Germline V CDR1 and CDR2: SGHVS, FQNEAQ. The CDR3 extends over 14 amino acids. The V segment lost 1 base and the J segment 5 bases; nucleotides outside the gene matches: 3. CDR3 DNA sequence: TGTGCCAGCAGCTTAGGGGACAGGAGGACTGAAGCTTTCTTT. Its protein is CASSLGDRRTEAFF.

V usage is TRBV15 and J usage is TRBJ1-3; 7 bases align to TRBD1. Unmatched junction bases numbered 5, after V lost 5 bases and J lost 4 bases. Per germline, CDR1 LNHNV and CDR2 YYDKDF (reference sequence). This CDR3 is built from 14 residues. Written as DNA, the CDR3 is TGTGCCACCAGCTTCGACAGGGTCGGAAACACCATATATTTT. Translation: CATSFDRVGNTIYF.

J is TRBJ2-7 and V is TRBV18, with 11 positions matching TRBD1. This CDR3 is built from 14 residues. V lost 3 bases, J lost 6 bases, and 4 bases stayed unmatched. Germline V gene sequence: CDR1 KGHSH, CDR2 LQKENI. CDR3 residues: CASSPRDRGAEQYF. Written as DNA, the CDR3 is TGTGCCAGCTCACCCCGGGACAGGGGGGCCGAGCAGTACTTC.

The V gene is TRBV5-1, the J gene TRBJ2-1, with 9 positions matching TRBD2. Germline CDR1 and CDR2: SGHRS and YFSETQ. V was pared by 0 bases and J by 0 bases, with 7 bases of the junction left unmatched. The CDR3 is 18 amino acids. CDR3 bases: TGCGCCAGCAGCTTGGCCCCGATTAGCGGGGGCTCCTACAATGAGCAGTTCTTC. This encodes CASSLAPISGGSYNEQFF.

This CDR3 reads CASSYSPDTAGSSLHF. CDR3 nucleotides: TGTGCCAGCAGTTACTCGCCTGACACCGCGGGTTCTTCCCTCCACTTT. The chain joins TRBV6-5 to TRBJ1-6, with unresolved D. V was clipped by 0 bases and J by 14 bases, with 20 bases between them. The CDR3 runs to 16 residues. Per the germline V gene, CDR1 is MNHEY and CDR2 is SVGAGI.

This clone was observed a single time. The CDR3 region has the DNA TGTGCCAGCAGTGAGAGACAGGGTGGAGCCTACGAGCAGTACTTC. Its translation: CASSERQGGAYEQYF. The genes are TRBV6-2 or TRBV6-3 and TRBJ2-7; 7 positions agree with TRBD1. The CDR3 is 15 amino acids. CDR1 is MNHEY, CDR2 SVGEGT, per germline. V trimming: 5 bases; J trimming: 2 bases; junction bases outside the gene matches: 9.

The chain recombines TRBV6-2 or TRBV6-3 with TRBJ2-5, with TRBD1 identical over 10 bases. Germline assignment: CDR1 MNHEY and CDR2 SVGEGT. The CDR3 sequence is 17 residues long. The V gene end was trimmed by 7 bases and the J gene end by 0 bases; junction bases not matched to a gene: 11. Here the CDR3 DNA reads TGTGCCAGCACCCCGCACCTGGGACAGGGGAACCAAGAGACCCAGTACTTC. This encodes CASTPHLGQGNQETQYF.

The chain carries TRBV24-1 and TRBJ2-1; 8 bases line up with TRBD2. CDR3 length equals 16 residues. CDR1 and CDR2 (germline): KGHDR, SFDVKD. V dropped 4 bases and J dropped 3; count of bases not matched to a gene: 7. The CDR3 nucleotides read TGTGCCACCAGTGACAAGAGCGGGGGCCACTACAATGAGCAGTTCTTC. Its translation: CATSDKSGGHYNEQFF.

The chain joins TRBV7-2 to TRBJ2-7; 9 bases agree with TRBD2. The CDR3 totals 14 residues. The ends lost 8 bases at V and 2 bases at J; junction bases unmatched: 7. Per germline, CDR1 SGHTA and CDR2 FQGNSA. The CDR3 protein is CASFPSGTPYEQYF. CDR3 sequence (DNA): TGTGCCAGCTTCCCTAGCGGGACTCCCTACGAGCAGTACTTC.

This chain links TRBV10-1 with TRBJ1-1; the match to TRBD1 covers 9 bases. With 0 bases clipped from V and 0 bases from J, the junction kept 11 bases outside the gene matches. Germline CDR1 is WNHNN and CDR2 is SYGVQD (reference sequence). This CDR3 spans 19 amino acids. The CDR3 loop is CASSESFPGQGPVNTEAFF. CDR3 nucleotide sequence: TGCGCCAGCAGTGAGTCCTTCCCGGGACAGGGACCCGTGAACACTGAAGCTTTCTTT.

DNA of the CDR3: TGCGCCAGCAGCCAAGATTTAGGAGACAGGGTGGTTCTTGGTGGAAACACCATATATTTT. The encoded protein is CASSQDLGDRVVLGGNTIYF. The chain has TRBV4-1 and TRBJ1-3; 7 bases fit TRBD1. CDR1 is MGHRA, CDR2 YSYEKL, per germline. The junction had 17 bases not matched to a gene; V was cut back by 0 bases and J by 3 bases. CDR3 length: 20 amino acids.

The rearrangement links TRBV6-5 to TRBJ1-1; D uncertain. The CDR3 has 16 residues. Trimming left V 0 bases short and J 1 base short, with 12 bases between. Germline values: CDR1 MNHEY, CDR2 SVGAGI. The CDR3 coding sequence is TGTGCCAGCAGTTACTCGCCGGACTTGCCGAACACTGAAGCTTTCTTT. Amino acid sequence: CASSYSPDLPNTEAFF.

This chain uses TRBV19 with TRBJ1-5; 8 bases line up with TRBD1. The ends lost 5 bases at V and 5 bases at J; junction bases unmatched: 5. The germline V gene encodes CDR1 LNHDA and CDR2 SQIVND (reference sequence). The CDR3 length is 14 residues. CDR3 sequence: CASSPQQGDQPQHF. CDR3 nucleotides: TGTGCCAGTAGTCCTCAACAGGGGGATCAGCCCCAGCATTTT.

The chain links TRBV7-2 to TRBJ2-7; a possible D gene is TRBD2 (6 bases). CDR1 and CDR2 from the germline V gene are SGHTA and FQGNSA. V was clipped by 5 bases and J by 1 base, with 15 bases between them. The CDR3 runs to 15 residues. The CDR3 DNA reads TGTGCCAGCAGCAAGGGACTTATTACGTCCTACGAGCAGTACTTC. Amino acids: CASSKGLITSYEQYF.

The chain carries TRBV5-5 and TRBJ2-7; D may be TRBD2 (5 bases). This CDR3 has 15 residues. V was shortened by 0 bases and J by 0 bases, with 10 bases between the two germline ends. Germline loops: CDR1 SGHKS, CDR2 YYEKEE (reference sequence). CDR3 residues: CASSLAGISSYEQYF. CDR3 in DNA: TGTGCCAGCAGCTTGGCCGGGATTAGCTCCTACGAGCAGTACTTC.

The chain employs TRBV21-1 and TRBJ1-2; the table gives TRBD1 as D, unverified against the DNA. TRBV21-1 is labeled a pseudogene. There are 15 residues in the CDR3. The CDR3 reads CASSKARGLRHGYTF. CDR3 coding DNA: TGTGCCAGCAGCAAAGCAAGGGGGCTTAGGCATGGCTACACCTTC.

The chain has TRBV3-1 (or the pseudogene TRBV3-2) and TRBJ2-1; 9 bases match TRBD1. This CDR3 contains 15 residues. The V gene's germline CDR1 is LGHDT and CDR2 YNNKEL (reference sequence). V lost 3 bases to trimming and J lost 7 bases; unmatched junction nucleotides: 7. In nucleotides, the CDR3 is TGTGCCAGCAGCCATCTGGGGACAGGGCAAAATGAGCAGTTCTTC. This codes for CASSHLGTGQNEQFF.

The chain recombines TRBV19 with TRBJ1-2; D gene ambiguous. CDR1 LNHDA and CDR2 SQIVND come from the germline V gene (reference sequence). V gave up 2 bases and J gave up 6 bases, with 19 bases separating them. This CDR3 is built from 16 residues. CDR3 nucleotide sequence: TGTGCCAGTAGTATAAACGGTGGTTCGGCAGGCAATGGCTACACCTTC. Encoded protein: CASSINGGSAGNGYTF.